The clone carrying this T cell receptor beta chain occurred many times. Its antigen is currently unknown. This sample is drawn from a study of T-cell memory formation after mild COVID-19. Study results and limitations: Prior to infection, memory already included some responding clones, suggesting cross-reactive memory joined. The authors did not confirm SARS-CoV-2 specificity of second-wave clones peaking day 37. Mainly in CM and EM were contracting CD4+ clones; CD8+ were in EMRA.

TCR alpha and TCR beta cDNA libraries carrying sample barcodes and UMIs came from 5'RACE with constant-segment primers. Each CDR3 protein is one row after TCRdb ran MiXCR on the 5' RACE reads. The table lists about 34,000 distinct CDR3 sequences, approximately 8.3% of them singletons. V was trimmed by 6 bases and J by 5 bases, leaving 13 bases between them. The CDR3 runs to 13 residues. The sequence came from a man younger than 35 who had mild COVID-19 (a few samples of this study predate the infection). Cell type and time point are not known. The chain couples TRBV12-3 or TRBV12-4 to TRBJ2-5; D unresolved. The sequenced sample consisted of PBMCs or a T cell subset sorted from them (not recorded which). CDR3 in DNA: TGTGCCAGCAGCTGGATCGTCGGGGAGACCCAGTACTTC. The encoded protein is CASSWIVGETQYF.